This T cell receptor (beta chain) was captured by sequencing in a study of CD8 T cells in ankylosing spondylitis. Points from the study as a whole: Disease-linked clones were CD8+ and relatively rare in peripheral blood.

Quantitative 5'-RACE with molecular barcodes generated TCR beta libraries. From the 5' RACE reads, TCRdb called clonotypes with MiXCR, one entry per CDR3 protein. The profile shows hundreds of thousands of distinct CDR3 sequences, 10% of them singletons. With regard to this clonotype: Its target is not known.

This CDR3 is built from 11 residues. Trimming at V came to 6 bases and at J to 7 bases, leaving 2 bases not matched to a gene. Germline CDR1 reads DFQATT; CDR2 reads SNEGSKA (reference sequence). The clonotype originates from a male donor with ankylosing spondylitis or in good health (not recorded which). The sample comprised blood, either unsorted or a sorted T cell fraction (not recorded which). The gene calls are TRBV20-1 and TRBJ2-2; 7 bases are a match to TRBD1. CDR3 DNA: TGCAGTGCAGACAGGGTCGGGGAGCTGTTTTTT. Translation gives CSADRVGELFF.